These 21 T cell receptor beta chains were sequenced from one sample in a study of control samples from healthy donors and cancer patients. Here immunoSEQ multiplex PCR was the method, and the copy in TCRdb shows in-frame clones only, minus some. Of 130,000 or so clones listed, more than 80% are singletons. The sequenced sample was blood. The receptors here all came from a man aged 50 or older in good health.

CDR3 loop: CAWSVRQGDEQYF. CDR3 bases: TGTGCCTGGAGTGTAAGACAGGGGGACGAGCAGTACTTC. The chain employs TRBV30 and TRBJ2-7, with 9 bases aligning to TRBD1. The CDR3 length is 13 residues. V was clipped by 0 bases and J by 5 bases; unmatched bases: 2. Germline values: CDR1 GTSNPN, CDR2 SVGIG (reference sequence).

The chain uses TRBV5-1 and TRBJ1-2; tentatively, D is TRBD1 (6 bases). V dropped 4 bases and J dropped 2 bases, with 15 bases sitting between them. Germline V CDR1 and CDR2: SGHRS, YFSETQ. This CDR3 contains 15 residues. The CDR3 sequence: CASSMTTGFNYGYTF. DNA of the CDR3: TGCGCCAGCAGCATGACTACAGGGTTCAACTATGGCTACACCTTC.

V and J are TRBV3-1 (or the pseudogene TRBV3-2) and TRBJ2-1, with D uncertain. V lost 1 base and J 9 bases, leaving 4 bases between the germline ends. This CDR3 is built from 11 residues. Germline V CDR1 and CDR2: LGHDT, YNNKEL (reference sequence). The CDR3 region has the DNA TGTGCCAGCAGCCAAGTCGGTGAGCAGTTCTTC. It is translated as CASSQVGEQFF.

This rearrangement joins TRBV5-5 to TRBJ1-4, with 9 bases aligning to TRBD1. Germline CDR1 and CDR2: SGHKS and YYEKEE (reference sequence). CDR3 length equals 16 residues. Trimming at V came to 4 bases and at J to 0 bases, leaving 4 bases not matched to a gene. The CDR3 region has the DNA TGTGCCAGCAGCCTTCACAGGGGGCCAACTAATGAAAAACTGTTTTTT. Residues: CASSLHRGPTNEKLFF.

The chain combines TRBV5-1 with TRBJ2-4; perhaps TRBD1 as D (6 bases). This CDR3 is built from 14 residues. V was shortened by 4 bases and J by 1 base, with 9 bases between the two germline ends. From germline, CDR1 is SGHRS and CDR2 YFSETQ. The CDR3 DNA reads as TGCGCCAGCAGCCAGGGGTGGGCCAAAAACATTCAGTACTTC. Translated, it gives CASSQGWAKNIQYF.

V usage is TRBV28 and J usage is TRBJ2-2, with 8 bases identical to TRBD2. V trimming: 4 bases; J trimming: 2 bases; junction bases outside the gene matches: 3. Germline CDR1 MDHEN, CDR2 SYDVKM. The CDR3 totals 15 residues. The CDR3 DNA reads as TGTGCCAGCAGTTCGCGGGGGGTCAACACCGGGGAGCTGTTTTTT. Amino acid sequence: CASSSRGVNTGELFF.

This clone was detected only once. V gene TRBV7-2 combines with J gene TRBJ2-7, with unresolved D. V was cut by 6 bases and J by 0 bases, with 9 bases left in between. There are 13 residues in the CDR3. Per the germline V gene, CDR1 is SGHTA and CDR2 is FQGNSA. The CDR3, as DNA: TGTGCCAGCAGAGGTGGCGGCTCCTACGAGCAGTACTTC. This codes for CASRGGGSYEQYF.

A single count supports this clone. The CDR3 DNA follows: TGTGCCAGCAGCTTAGTGATGGGACTCTCTGGAAACACCATATATTTT. Protein sequence: CASSLVMGLSGNTIYF. The J gene is TRBJ1-3, the V gene TRBV7-2; possibly TRBD1 for D (5 bases). V dropped 1 base and J dropped 0 bases, with 10 bases sitting between them. Germline CDR1 reads SGHTA; CDR2 reads FQGNSA. This CDR3 contains 16 residues.

The rearrangement links TRBV9 to TRBJ1-1; D is undetermined. The germline gives CDR1 SGDLS, CDR2 YYNGEE. This CDR3 has 14 amino acids. Between the trimmed V and J ends, which lost 0 bases and 1 base, there was a span of 7 bases. CDR3 amino acids: CASSVDEGNTEAFF. CDR3 nucleotides: TGTGCCAGCAGCGTAGACGAGGGGAACACTGAAGCTTTCTTT.

This rearrangement joins TRBV6-6 to TRBJ2-2, with 11 bases identical to TRBD1. The CDR3 length is 16 residues. V lost 4 bases and J lost 5; bases outside the gene matches: 6. Per germline, CDR1 MNHNY and CDR2 SVGAGI (reference sequence). CDR3 coding DNA: TGTGCCAGCAGTTCTGCCGGGACAGGGGGTACCGGGGAGCTGTTTTTT. This codes for CASSSAGTGGTGELFF.

V is TRBV4-1 and J is TRBJ1-5; D gene unclear. The V gene's germline CDR1 is MGHRA and CDR2 YSYEKL. This CDR3 contains 15 residues. The V end was cut by 1 base, the J end by 4 bases, with 11 bases between. The DNA of the CDR3 is TGCGCCAGCAGCCAAGGGTTTCTGGGGAATCAGCCCCAGCATTTT. Translated: CASSQGFLGNQPQHF.

The chain combines TRBV5-4 with TRBJ1-2, with 9 bases identical to TRBD1. With 2 bases clipped from V and 1 base from J, the junction kept 3 bases outside the gene matches. Germline CDR1 reads SGHNT; CDR2 reads YYREEE (reference sequence). The CDR3 loop spans 15 amino acids. CDR3 region: CASSFTGGSNYGYTF. CDR3 nucleotides: TGTGCCAGCAGCTTCACAGGGGGCAGTAACTATGGCTACACCTTC.

The chain links TRBV30 to TRBJ1-2; D not resolved. This CDR3 has 12 amino acids. V was pared by 3 bases and J by 4 bases, with 9 bases between. Germline CDR1 GTSNPN, CDR2 SVGIG (reference sequence). In nucleotides, the CDR3 is TGTGCCTGGAGCATAAGGGCCTATGGCTACACCTTC. Its translation: CAWSIRAYGYTF.

V usage is TRBV14 and J usage is TRBJ2-2; D remains ambiguous. The CDR3 length is 12 residues. In germline, CDR1 is SGHDN, CDR2 FVKESK. V lost 2 bases to trimming and J lost 7 bases, with 5 bases between them. CDR3 in DNA: TGTGCCAGCAGCCAATACCTCGGGGAGCTGTTTTTT. As protein: CASSQYLGELFF.

The rearrangement links TRBV6-6 to TRBJ2-7; the D is unclear. This CDR3 has 11 amino acids. Per germline, CDR1 MNHNY and CDR2 SVGAGI (reference sequence). With 2 bases removed from V and 7 bases from J, the gap between germline ends came to 6 bases. CDR3: CASSYRQEQYF. CDR3 DNA sequence: TGTGCCAGCAGTTACCGGCAAGAGCAGTACTTC.

The chain combines TRBV4-2 with TRBJ1-6; TRBD1 matches 10 bases. Germline lookup yields CDR1 LGHNA and CDR2 YNFKEQ. J gave up 7 bases and V 0 bases, and 9 bases lay outside the gene matches. The length of the CDR3 is 18 residues. The CDR3 coding sequence is TGTGCCAGCAGCCAAGATTCGCGACAGGGGGCGAGGAATTCACCCCTCCACTTT. Translation: CASSQDSRQGARNSPLHF.

The chain uses TRBV11-2 and TRBJ1-2, with D hard to call. Germline CDR1 and CDR2: SGHAT and FQNNGV. V was pared by 3 bases and J by 4 bases, with 12 bases between. This CDR3 is 14 amino acids long. In DNA form, the CDR3 reads TGTGCCAGCAGCTTGGACCGCTATGGCTATGGCTACACCTTC. Its translation is CASSLDRYGYGYTF.

This clone was detected only once. This sequence joins TRBV6-5 and TRBJ1-5, with 8 bases matching TRBD1. The CDR3 spans 16 residues. Per germline, CDR1 MNHEY and CDR2 SVGAGI. Losses at the gene ends were 4 bases for V and 1 base for J; bases not matched to a gene: 6. The CDR3 DNA reads TGTGCCAGCAGTTCGCAGGGGGCGCGAAGCAATCAGCCCCAGCATTTT. Translated: CASSSQGARSNQPQHF.

The genes are TRBV30 and TRBJ1-2; D possibly corresponds to TRBD1 (5 bases). The CDR3 extends over 13 amino acids. Between the trimmed V and J ends, which lost 8 bases and 8 bases, there was a span of 21 bases. Germline V lookup: CDR1 GTSNPN, CDR2 SVGIG (reference sequence). DNA for the CDR3: TGTGCCAGCCAAACACAGGCTTCAGAGGGCTACACCTTC. As protein: CASQTQASEGYTF.

The chain links TRBV19 to TRBJ1-5; D is perhaps TRBD1 (5 bases). The V gene lost 5 bases and the J gene lost 6 bases, with 17 bases spanning the gap. Germline loops: CDR1 LNHDA, CDR2 SQIVND (reference sequence). CDR3 length: 15 residues. CDR3 in amino acids: CASSSQGGSSQPQHF. CDR3 nucleotides: TGTGCCAGTAGTTCTCAGGGAGGGAGTAGTCAGCCCCAGCATTTT. Combining the CDR3 with reference TRBV19 and TRBJ1-5 gives the whole variable domain DGGITQSPKYLFRKEGQNVTLSCEQNLNHDAMYWYRQDPGQGLRLIYYSQIVNDFQKGDIAEGYSVSREKKESFPLTVTSAQKNPTAFYLCASSSQGGSSQPQHFGDGTRLSIL.

The chain links TRBV14 to TRBJ1-2; 7 bases map to TRBD1. The germline CDR1 and CDR2 sequences are SGHDN and FVKESK. The J segment lost 5 bases and the V segment lost 1 base, leaving 10 bases of the junction unmatched. The CDR3 runs 16 residues. The CDR3: CASSQGSGGTAYGYTF. The DNA for the CDR3 is TGTGCCAGCAGCCAAGGCTCCGGGGGGACAGCTTATGGCTACACCTTC.